The 2 T cell receptor beta chains reported below all come from one sample, sequenced in a study of blood T cells in healthy people across ages. Together with a sample-barcoded 5' primer, a J-beta primer mix was included in a second PCR lasting roughly 6 to 12 cycles. TCRdb reanalysed the 5' RACE reads using MiXCR and keeps one entry per CDR3 protein. In the table there are 1.4 million or so distinct CDR3 sequences, 35% to 45% of which are singletons. Sample: blood. The receptor set was obtained from a woman under 30 in good health.

The chain combines TRBV30 with TRBJ2-7; no clear D. Trimming stripped 5 bases from V and 3 bases from J, with 11 bases between. This CDR3 is built from 12 residues. Germline V gives CDR1 GTSNPN, CDR2 SVGIG (reference sequence). CDR3 protein: CAWGPASYEQYF. The CDR3 DNA is TGTGCCTGGGGACCCGCGAGCTACGAGCAGTACTTC.

The rearrangement joins TRBV9 to TRBJ1-1; D possibly corresponds to TRBD1 (6 bases). CDR1 and CDR2 from the germline V gene are SGDLS and YYNGEE. This CDR3 is built from 14 residues. Trimming shortened V by 1 base and J by 3 bases, and 10 bases separated the two germline ends. The CDR3 DNA sequence: TGTGCCAGCAGCGTATCACCAGGGGACACTGAAGCTTTCTTT. It yields the protein CASSVSPGDTEAFF.